Listed here is a single T cell receptor beta chain. Antigen unknown. Those who donated were healthy HIV-negative adults, with no recent acute infections or vaccinations reported. Only Caucasian adults living in Nashville, Tennessee made up the donor group. This specimen belongs to a study of shared clonotypes between healthy human individuals. Study-level results: In four donors, about 5% of naive CD4 clonotypes appeared in common. What naive subsets generally showed was a larger estimated richness than memory subsets showed.

Clones were sequenced by immunoSEQ multiplex PCR, and TCRdb holds only the in-frame ones, with some missing. The sample contains approximately 1.5 million clones, roughly 98.5% of which appear only once. Trimming stripped 5 bases from V and 7 bases from J, with 21 bases between. Germline assignment: CDR1 LNHNV and CDR2 YYDKDF (reference sequence). The CDR3 loop spans 16 amino acids. The V call is TRBV15, the J call TRBJ2-1; D possibly uses TRBD1 or TRBD2 (6 bases each). This receptor was obtained from a man younger than 40 in good health. Source material: naive CD4+ T cells sorted from blood. Documented subset: CD45RA+ positively selected. CDR3 DNA sequence: TGTGCCACCAGCGGTAACAGGGCCGGGAGTGTGAATGAGCAGTTCTTC. Amino acid sequence: CATSGNRAGSVNEQFF. The whole variable domain, remainder taken from reference TRBV15 and TRBJ2-1, is DAMVIQNPRYQVTQFGKPVTLSCSQTLNHNVMYWYQQKSSQAPKLLFHYYDKDFNNEADTPDNFQSRRPNTSFCFLDIRSPGLGDTAMYLCATSGNRAGSVNEQFFGPGTRLTVL.